A selection of T cell receptor beta chains follows, all from one sample in a study of blood T cell repertoires in COVID-19. Generated by immunoSEQ multiplex PCR, the TCRdb table keeps only in-frame clones and is missing some. In the table there are hundreds of thousands of clones, almost 90% of which are singletons. Sequencing was performed on peripheral blood. These TCRs come from a woman in her twenties or thirties with COVID-19, enrolled during active disease. Both conserved end residues are part of each CDR3.

v_call | cdr3_aa
TRBV6-4 | CASTDDESGTGRMNTEAFF
TRBV7-2 | CASSSRQVTTNEKLFF
TRBV12-3/TRBV12-4 | CASSQDRAYEQYF
TRBV7-9 | CASSGRGIVSNGYEQYF
TRBV2 | CASSEGQIPYEQYF
TRBV5-1 | CASSLVTSGRETQYF
TRBV5-4 | CASSGGTAGEQYF
TRBV7-3 | CASSPSATGIRIF
TRBV9 | CASSVGLAVNTGELFF
TRBV6-6 | CASSYSRTSGHEQYF
TRBV28 | CASSLLADADTQYF
TRBV5-1 | CASSLGASFTDTQYF
TRBV6-5 | CASSSSTEYEQYF
TRBV3-1/TRBV3-2 | CASSYDRNTEAFF
TRBV4-1 | CASSQGQGKAEAFF
TRBV21-1 | CASSKPKGPRDRQETQYF
TRBV15 | CATSRDLQLAGVEQYF
TRBV7-8 | CASRNGLGQGEYEQYF
TRBV11-2 | CASSLVSGLAADTQYF
TRBV6-2/TRBV6-3 | CASSYLSGRVISYEQYF